The 14 T cell receptor beta chains given below trace back to one sample, sequenced in a study of cytomegalovirus exposure and HLA in healthy donors. The PCR employed 60 Vbeta primers together with 13 Jbeta primers. The data were produced by immunoSEQ multiplex PCR, yet TCRdb's version contains in-frame clones alone and is incomplete. The data contain about 280,000 clones, about 90% of them singletons. The material sequenced was PBMCs. These receptors were obtained from a woman under 30 in good health and CMV-seronegative.

The chain carries TRBV7-3 and TRBJ2-1; 12 bases map to TRBD2. Germline-derived CDR1 and CDR2 are SGHTA and FQGTGA. The CDR3 has 14 amino acids. V dropped 6 bases and J dropped 10; count of bases not matched to a gene: 7. CDR3: CASRFSLAGGEQFF. As DNA, the CDR3 is TGTGCCAGCAGATTCTCCCTAGCGGGGGGGGAGCAGTTCTTC. Full variable domain (rest looked up from reference TRBV7-3 and TRBJ2-1): GAGVSQTPSNKVTEKGKYVELRCDPISGHTALYWYRQSLGQGPEFLIYFQGTGAADDSGLPNDRFFAVRPEGSVSTLKIQRTERGDSAVYLCASRFSLAGGEQFFGPGTRLTVL.

J is TRBJ1-2 and V is TRBV29-1; weak D call: TRBD1 (6 bases). CDR1 SQVTM and CDR2 ANQGSEA come from the germline V gene. There are 14 residues in the CDR3. Trimming shortened V by 3 bases and J by 4 bases, and 15 bases separated the two germline ends. CDR3 loop: CSVDDTGFGYGYTF. CDR3 coding DNA: TGCAGCGTTGACGACACAGGGTTTGGCTATGGCTACACCTTC.

The chain joins TRBV27 to TRBJ2-7, with TRBD1 matching 9 bases. The germline V gene has CDR1 MNHEY and CDR2 SMNVEV (reference sequence). V shed 6 bases and J 11 bases; nucleotides not matched to a gene: 11. This CDR3 region has 13 residues. The CDR3 spells CASRGDRAAQEYF. The DNA of the CDR3 is TGTGCCAGCAGGGGGGACAGGGCAGCTCAGGAGTACTTC.

V and J are TRBV4-2 and TRBJ1-4; D possibly corresponds to TRBD1 (6 bases). Per the germline V gene, CDR1 is LGHNA and CDR2 is YNFKEQ. This CDR3 has 14 amino acids. V lost 8 bases, J lost 8 bases, and 18 bases lay in between. This CDR3 reads CASSPRGIDEKLFF. Written as DNA, the CDR3 is TGTGCCAGCTCGCCGAGGGGGATAGACGAAAAACTGTTTTTT.

This chain uses TRBV7-9 with TRBJ1-4; D is possibly TRBD1 (5 bases). This CDR3 is 14 amino acids long. In germline, CDR1 is SEHNR, CDR2 FQNEAQ (reference sequence). Trimming removed 5 bases at V and 5 bases at J, with 12 bases between. CDR3 in DNA: TGTGCCAGCAGCCGTCCCCCAGGGAATGAAAAACTGTTTTTT. This gives the protein CASSRPPGNEKLFF.

J is TRBJ2-3 and V is TRBV19; 9 bases line up with TRBD1. The V and J ends lost 4 bases and 11 bases, in that order; junction bases with no gene match: 10. CDR3 size: 14 residues. Germline V gives CDR1 LNHDA, CDR2 SQIVND (reference sequence). DNA of the CDR3: TGTGCCAGTAGTAGGCAGGGGAGGACAGGGGAGCAGTATTTT. Translating gives CASSRQGRTGEQYF. The full variable domain, with the rest looked up from reference TRBV19 and TRBJ2-3, is DGGITQSPKYLFRKEGQNVTLSCEQNLNHDAMYWYRQDPGQGLRLIYYSQIVNDFQKGDIAEGYSVSREKKESFPLTVTSAQKNPTAFYLCASSRQGRTGEQYFGPGTRLTVL.

This chain connects TRBV5-1 to TRBJ1-2; 7 bases align to TRBD1. The V segment lost 2 bases and the J segment 8 bases; nucleotides outside the gene matches: 6. Per germline, CDR1 SGHRS and CDR2 YFSETQ. This CDR3 is built from 13 residues. The CDR3 region is CASSLGGEGGYTF. CDR3 in DNA: TGCGCCAGCAGCTTAGGGGGCGAAGGAGGCTACACCTTC.

The gene calls are TRBV18 and TRBJ1-2; the match to TRBD1 covers 10 bases. The CDR3 is 17 residues long. The ends lost 2 bases at V and 4 bases at J; junction bases unmatched: 10. Looked up from germline, CDR1 is KGHSH and CDR2 is LQKENI. The CDR3 bases are TGTGCCAGCTCACCAGGGACAGGGGAAGTTGTTACCTATGGCTACACCTTC. Its translation is CASSPGTGEVVTYGYTF.

The chain is built from TRBV21-1 and TRBJ2-7; whether TRBD2, the table's D call, matches the DNA was not checked. TRBV21-1 is termed a pseudogene. The CDR3 spans 23 residues. The CDR3 DNA sequence: TGTGCCAGCAGCCCCCGGGGGTTCAGGGTACGAATTAAGTCCAAGAGCTGGTCCTACGAGCAGTACTTC. Its protein is CASSPRGFRVRIKSKSWSYEQYF.

V is TRBV6-6 and J is TRBJ2-7; 10 bases agree with TRBD1. After removal of 7 bases from V and 5 bases from J, the junction contained 8 bases not matched to a gene. Germline CDR1 reads MNHNY; CDR2 reads SVGAGI (reference sequence). The CDR3 consists of 14 residues. The CDR3 DNA sequence: TGTGCCAGCAAGACCGGGACAGGGGTCCACGAGCAGTACTTC. Its protein product is CASKTGTGVHEQYF.

The rearrangement joins TRBV5-1 to TRBJ1-1, with D maybe TRBD1 (6 bases). The CDR3 runs 14 residues. CDR1 and CDR2 (germline): SGHRS, YFSETQ. Trimming removed 4 bases from V and 1 base from J, with 11 bases in between. CDR3 nucleotide sequence: TGCGCCAGCAGCGGAAGAGGGGGGAACACTGAAGCTTTCTTT. Encoded protein: CASSGRGGNTEAFF.

The V and J genes are TRBV9 and TRBJ2-1, with D perhaps TRBD2 (6 bases). The germline gives CDR1 SGDLS, CDR2 YYNGEE. V was clipped by 1 base and J by 0 bases, with 14 bases between them. The CDR3 is made up of 17 amino acids. Here the CDR3 reads CASSVSEGFLSYNEQFF. For the CDR3, the DNA is TGTGCCAGCAGCGTATCGGAGGGCTTCCTCTCCTACAATGAGCAGTTCTTC.

V usage is TRBV9 and J usage is TRBJ2-1; 8 positions agree with TRBD2. Germline CDR1 reads SGDLS; CDR2 reads YYNGEE. The CDR3 is made up of 18 amino acids. V dropped 3 bases and J dropped 4; count of bases not matched to a gene: 15. The CDR3 region has the DNA TGTGCCAGCAGCGGAGGTTTGGCGGGGGGCCCTATTTACAATGAGCAGTTCTTC. Translating it yields CASSGGLAGGPIYNEQFF.

The V gene is TRBV2, the J gene TRBJ1-6; unclear D gene. Trimming pared 9 bases from V and 7 bases from J, leaving 13 bases between. CDR1 and CDR2 from the germline V gene are SNHLY and FYNNEI. The CDR3 spans 13 residues. The CDR3 DNA reads as TGTGCCAGTTTCGAGGGTTGGAATTCACCCCTCCACTTT. Amino acids: CASFEGWNSPLHF.